The entry below gives a single T cell receptor beta chain sequence along with its context. This specimen belongs to a study of blood T cell repertoires in COVID-19. Overall study: Researchers got acute and convalescent COVID-19 samples from the United States, Italy and Spain. T cells, B-cell-depleted T cells, or PBMCs supplied cDNA or gDNA.

Patients at the Seattle site were enrolled during active infection and followed longitudinally. In the original processing: Quantification of nucleated cells was approximated via reference gene primer amplification. Some clones are missing from TCRdb's copy, which holds only in-frame ones; the method was immunoSEQ multiplex PCR. V and J calls and clone size are copied from that table; D and trimming were computed from the DNA. The sample records hundreds of thousands of clones, around 88% being singletons. In germline, CDR1 is SGHRS, CDR2 YFSETQ. V lost 3 bases to trimming and J lost 5 bases; unmatched junction nucleotides: 8. The CDR3 loop spans 15 amino acids.

The sample taken for sequencing was peripheral blood. The TCR sequence derives from a woman aged 25 to 39 with COVID-19, enrolled during active disease. The rearrangement joins TRBV5-1 to TRBJ1-1, with 9 bases aligning to TRBD1. The CDR3 DNA follows: TGCGCCAGCAGCTATGGGGGACAGGGTAATACTGAAGCTTTCTTT. Encoded protein: CASSYGGQGNTEAFF.